These T cell receptor beta chains were read from a single sample in a study of human T cells and chemical hapten exposure. From the RACE reads, TCRdb called clonotypes with MiXCR, one entry per CDR3 protein. In the table there are a few hundred thousand distinct CDR3 sequences, approximately 5% of which are singletons. Sequenced here: whole blood, sampled in connection with sensitization to the hapten diphenylcyclopropenone (DPC). These TCRs come from a woman between 18 and 29 years old with alopecia areata. Some clones in this sample may be carry-over from other donors' samples. CDR3s include the opening cysteine and the closing phenylalanine or tryptophan. D genes are given only for firm matches. Clone size is not always given. Where it is, it says once, few, many or a class for expanded clones.

j_call: TRBJ1-1; v_call: TRBV6-2/TRBV6-3; clone_size: many; cdr3_length: 15; d_call: NA; cdr3_nt: TGTGCCAGCAGTTACTCAGCCACCCGGAACACTGAAGCTTTCTTT; cdr3_aa: CASSYSATRNTEAFF
j_call: TRBJ2-7; v_call: TRBV27; clone_size: few; cdr3_length: 16; d_call: NA; cdr3_nt: TGTGCCAGCAGTGCACGTTGGGGGTCAGGGCTCTACGAGCAGTACTTC; cdr3_aa: CASSARWGSGLYEQYF
j_call: TRBJ1-2; v_call: TRBV11-2; clone_size: many; cdr3_length: 12; d_call: NA; cdr3_nt: TGTGCCAGCAAACTGGGGGCGTCTGGCTACACCTTC; cdr3_aa: CASKLGASGYTF
j_call: TRBJ2-7; v_call: TRBV3-1; clone_size: many; cdr3_length: 12; d_call: NA; cdr3_nt: TGTGCCAGCAGCCGTGGAAACTACGAGCAGTACTTC; cdr3_aa: CASSRGNYEQYF
j_call: TRBJ1-1; v_call: TRBV20-1; clone_size: few; cdr3_length: 8; d_call: NA; cdr3_nt: TGCAGTCCGGAATCGGCTTTCTTT; cdr3_aa: CSPESAFF
j_call: TRBJ1-2; v_call: TRBV7-2; clone_size: many; cdr3_length: 16; d_call: NA; cdr3_nt: TGTGCCAGCAGCTTAGATGGTACCGCCAGGATGGCTGGCTACACCTTC; cdr3_aa: CASSLDGTARMAGYTF
j_call: TRBJ1-1; v_call: TRBV10-3; clone_size: NA; cdr3_length: 14; d_call: TRBD1; cdr3_nt: TGTGCCATCAGTGAGGGACAGGGTGGCACTGAAGCTTTCTTT; cdr3_aa: CAISEGQGGTEAFF
j_call: TRBJ2-7; v_call: TRBV21-1; clone_size: many; cdr3_length: 14; d_call: NA; cdr3_nt: TGTGCCAGCAGCAGGAGGGAGAAATCCTACGAGCAGTACTTC; cdr3_aa: CASSRREKSYEQYF
j_call: TRBJ1-5; v_call: TRBV4-1; clone_size: NA; cdr3_length: 16; d_call: TRBD1; cdr3_nt: TGCGCCAGCAGCCCAAGTGGGACAGGGATGAATCAGCCCCAGCATTTT; cdr3_aa: CASSPSGTGMNQPQHF
j_call: TRBJ1-5; v_call: TRBV7-8; clone_size: NA; cdr3_length: 14; d_call: NA; cdr3_nt: TGTGCCAGCAGCACTACAGGGACTTGGCAGCCCCAGCATTTT; cdr3_aa: CASSTTGTWQPQHF
j_call: TRBJ2-5; v_call: TRBV20-1; clone_size: many; cdr3_length: 16; d_call: NA; cdr3_nt: TGCAGTGCTAGACCACCAGCATCTAATACCCAAGAGACCCAGTACTTC; cdr3_aa: CSARPPASNTQETQYF
j_call: TRBJ2-3; v_call: TRBV7-2; clone_size: many; cdr3_length: 15; d_call: NA; cdr3_nt: TGTGCCAGCAGCTTAGTCGGGACTGCCGGAGATACGCAGTATTTT; cdr3_aa: CASSLVGTAGDTQYF
j_call: TRBJ2-7; v_call: TRBV6-1; clone_size: NA; cdr3_length: 18; d_call: TRBD1; cdr3_nt: TGTGCCAGCAGTGAAGGATATTTGTGGACAGGAGCTCACTACGAGCAGTACTTC; cdr3_aa: CASSEGYLWTGAHYEQYF
j_call: TRBJ1-6; v_call: TRBV7-9; clone_size: many; cdr3_length: 14; d_call: NA; cdr3_nt: TGTGCCAGCAGCTTGTACAGGGATAATTCACCCCTCCACTTT; cdr3_aa: CASSLYRDNSPLHF
j_call: TRBJ2-7; v_call: TRBV29-1; clone_size: many; cdr3_length: 13; d_call: NA; cdr3_nt: TGCAGCGTCGCCCGGACAGAGCAGGGCGAGCAGTACTTC; cdr3_aa: CSVARTEQGEQYF
j_call: TRBJ1-1; v_call: TRBV28; clone_size: few; cdr3_length: 16; d_call: NA; cdr3_nt: TGTGCCAGCACCCCCTTTAAGGGGGGCTTGAACACTGAAGCTTTCTTT; cdr3_aa: CASTPFKGGLNTEAFF
j_call: TRBJ1-2; v_call: TRBV7-9; clone_size: many; cdr3_length: 13; d_call: NA; cdr3_nt: TGTGCCAGCGGACTATTGACAGACTATGGCTACACCTTC; cdr3_aa: CASGLLTDYGYTF
j_call: TRBJ2-6; v_call: TRBV6-5; clone_size: many; cdr3_length: 15; d_call: NA; cdr3_nt: TGTGCCAGCAGTTACGAGGGCTCTGGGGCCAACGTCCTGACTTTC; cdr3_aa: CASSYEGSGANVLTF
j_call: TRBJ1-6; v_call: TRBV6-5; clone_size: many; cdr3_length: 16; d_call: NA; cdr3_nt: TGTGCCAGCAGTTACTCGGGGGGGTGGAATAATTCACCCCTCCACTTT; cdr3_aa: CASSYSGGWNNSPLHF
j_call: TRBJ1-6; v_call: TRBV18; clone_size: many; cdr3_length: 13; d_call: NA; cdr3_nt: TGTGCCAGCTCACCAGGGAACGCTTCACCCCTCCACTTT; cdr3_aa: CASSPGNASPLHF
j_call: TRBJ2-3; v_call: TRBV5-6; clone_size: few; cdr3_length: 13; d_call: NA; cdr3_nt: TGTGCCAGCAGCTCCCTAAAGGCCCATACGCAGTATTTT; cdr3_aa: CASSSLKAHTQYF
j_call: TRBJ2-3; v_call: TRBV11-2; clone_size: few; cdr3_length: 17; d_call: NA; cdr3_nt: TGTGCCAGCAGCTTAGGGACGACGGGGGCCCGGCGGGATACGCAGTATTTT; cdr3_aa: CASSLGTTGARRDTQYF
j_call: TRBJ2-1; v_call: TRBV12-3/TRBV12-4; clone_size: few; cdr3_length: 12; d_call: NA; cdr3_nt: TGTGCCAGCAGTTTCGCCACCAATGAGCAGTTCTTC; cdr3_aa: CASSFATNEQFF
j_call: TRBJ2-1; v_call: TRBV19; clone_size: many; cdr3_length: 11; d_call: NA; cdr3_nt: TGTGCCAGTGGCTCCCTTTTGGAGCAGTTCTTC; cdr3_aa: CASGSLLEQFF
j_call: TRBJ2-7; v_call: TRBV3-1; clone_size: few; cdr3_length: 15; d_call: TRBD2; cdr3_nt: TGTGCCAGCAGCCAAGGAGCGGGATTCTCCTACGAGCAGTACTTC; cdr3_aa: CASSQGAGFSYEQYF
j_call: TRBJ1-5; v_call: TRBV6-1; clone_size: few; cdr3_length: 15; d_call: NA; cdr3_nt: TGTGCCCTGCAGAAAACAGGAGGTGTAGATCAGCCCCAGCATTTT; cdr3_aa: CALQKTGGVDQPQHF
j_call: TRBJ1-1; v_call: TRBV5-6; clone_size: NA; cdr3_length: 11; d_call: NA; cdr3_nt: TGTGCCAGCAGCTCTACAGGGATAGCTTTCTTT; cdr3_aa: CASSSTGIAFF
j_call: TRBJ2-7; v_call: TRBV4-1; clone_size: few; cdr3_length: 17; d_call: NA; cdr3_nt: TGCGCCAGCAGCCAAACCCCCCTAGCTAGTAGAGCCTACGAGCAGTACTTC; cdr3_aa: CASSQTPLASRAYEQYF
j_call: TRBJ1-1; v_call: TRBV20-1; clone_size: few; cdr3_length: 13; d_call: NA; cdr3_nt: TGCAGTGCTACAGCCGACCGGGACACTGAAGCTTTCTTT; cdr3_aa: CSATADRDTEAFF
j_call: TRBJ2-1; v_call: TRBV12-3/TRBV12-4; clone_size: many; cdr3_length: 11; d_call: NA; cdr3_nt: TGTGCCAGCAGCTTAAGGGGTGAGCAGTTCTTC; cdr3_aa: CASSLRGEQFF
j_call: TRBJ2-6; v_call: TRBV27; clone_size: few; cdr3_length: 15; d_call: NA; cdr3_nt: TGTGCCAGCAGTTCGACAGACTCTGGGGCCAACGTCCTGACTTTC; cdr3_aa: CASSSTDSGANVLTF
j_call: TRBJ2-3; v_call: TRBV24-1; clone_size: few; cdr3_length: 16; d_call: NA; cdr3_nt: TGTGCCACCAGTGATTCCGGGACGCCCGGCACAGATACGCAGTATTTT; cdr3_aa: CATSDSGTPGTDTQYF
j_call: TRBJ1-2; v_call: TRBV20-1; clone_size: NA; cdr3_length: 16; d_call: NA; cdr3_nt: TGCAGTGCTAGAGGACTATGGAGAACGCGTGACTATGGCTACACCTTC; cdr3_aa: CSARGLWRTRDYGYTF
j_call: TRBJ1-3; v_call: TRBV4-3; clone_size: NA; cdr3_length: 16; d_call: NA; cdr3_nt: TGCGCCAGCAGCCAAGATGTAGTCACCTCTGGAAACACCATATATTTT; cdr3_aa: CASSQDVVTSGNTIYF
j_call: TRBJ2-7; v_call: TRBV3-1; clone_size: NA; cdr3_length: 14; d_call: NA; cdr3_nt: TGTGCCAGCAGCCAAGACAGGAATCGCTACGAGCAGTACTTC; cdr3_aa: CASSQDRNRYEQYF
j_call: TRBJ1-1; v_call: TRBV6-5; clone_size: many; cdr3_length: 14; d_call: TRBD1; cdr3_nt: TGTGCCAGCAGTATACAGGGGGGATACACTGAAGCTTTCTTT; cdr3_aa: CASSIQGGYTEAFF
j_call: TRBJ2-1; v_call: TRBV4-1; clone_size: few; cdr3_length: 14; d_call: NA; cdr3_nt: TGCGCCAGCAGCCAAGATTCCAGGGGATTGGAGCAGTTCTTC; cdr3_aa: CASSQDSRGLEQFF
j_call: TRBJ2-5; v_call: TRBV3-1; clone_size: many; cdr3_length: 16; d_call: NA; cdr3_nt: TGTGCCAGCAGCCAAGATCGGCATAGTTCGAAAAAGACCCAGTACTTC; cdr3_aa: CASSQDRHSSKKTQYF
j_call: TRBJ1-5; v_call: TRBV7-9; clone_size: many; cdr3_length: 15; d_call: NA; cdr3_nt: TGTGCCAGCAGCACGGGAGAGTATAGCAATCAGCCCCAGCATTTT; cdr3_aa: CASSTGEYSNQPQHF
j_call: TRBJ2-6; v_call: TRBV6-2/TRBV6-3; clone_size: NA; cdr3_length: 15; d_call: NA; cdr3_nt: TGTGCCAGCAGTATGGGGGGCACTGGGGCCAACGTCCTGACTTTC; cdr3_aa: CASSMGGTGANVLTF
j_call: TRBJ2-1; v_call: TRBV3-1; clone_size: many; cdr3_length: 18; d_call: TRBD2; cdr3_nt: TGTGCCAGCAGCCGTCCCGGGACTAGCGGGGGGCCACCAGGGGGGCAGTTCTTC; cdr3_aa: CASSRPGTSGGPPGGQFF
j_call: TRBJ2-7; v_call: TRBV12-3/TRBV12-4; clone_size: many; cdr3_length: 14; d_call: NA; cdr3_nt: TGTGCCAGCAGTTCCGTACCTGGCGGGTACGAGCAGTACTTC; cdr3_aa: CASSSVPGGYEQYF
j_call: TRBJ2-2; v_call: TRBV4-2; clone_size: many; cdr3_length: 15; d_call: NA; cdr3_nt: TGTGCCAGCAGCCAAGATACTGGCACCACCGGGGAGCTGTTTTTT; cdr3_aa: CASSQDTGTTGELFF
j_call: TRBJ2-7; v_call: TRBV7-9; clone_size: few; cdr3_length: 12; d_call: NA; cdr3_nt: TGTGCCAGCAGCTTCGCCGGGTACGAGCAGTACTTC; cdr3_aa: CASSFAGYEQYF
j_call: TRBJ2-7; v_call: TRBV28; clone_size: many; cdr3_length: 15; d_call: TRBD2; cdr3_nt: TGTGCCAGCAGTTTATCCGCTAGCGGGCCTCTGGAGCAGTACTTC; cdr3_aa: CASSLSASGPLEQYF
j_call: TRBJ1-4; v_call: TRBV12-3/TRBV12-4; clone_size: NA; cdr3_length: 12; d_call: NA; cdr3_nt: TGTGCCAGCAGTTTCTTCGGCAGCCTACTGTTTTTT; cdr3_aa: CASSFFGSLLFF
j_call: TRBJ2-3; v_call: TRBV18; clone_size: many; cdr3_length: 14; d_call: TRBD2; cdr3_nt: TGTGCCAGCTCACCATCTACTAGCGGGGATACGCAGTATTTT; cdr3_aa: CASSPSTSGDTQYF
j_call: TRBJ1-1; v_call: TRBV29-1; clone_size: NA; cdr3_length: 12; d_call: NA; cdr3_nt: TGCAGCGTTGGGGGCAGGTGGGGTGAAGCTTTCTTT; cdr3_aa: CSVGGRWGEAFF
j_call: TRBJ1-2; v_call: TRBV11-1; clone_size: few; cdr3_length: 13; d_call: TRBD1; cdr3_nt: TGTGCCAGCAGCCAACAGGGGAACTATGGCTACACCTTC; cdr3_aa: CASSQQGNYGYTF
j_call: TRBJ1-2; v_call: TRBV10-3; clone_size: few; cdr3_length: 16; d_call: TRBD1; cdr3_nt: TGTGCCATCAGTGAGGCTACAGGGGGTAGTAGCTATGGCTACACCTTC; cdr3_aa: CAISEATGGSSYGYTF
j_call: TRBJ2-5; v_call: TRBV11-3; clone_size: few; cdr3_length: 14; d_call: TRBD2; cdr3_nt: TGTGCCAGCAGCCTCACACTAGCGGAAGAGACCCAGTACTTC; cdr3_aa: CASSLTLAEETQYF